This passage covers 28 T cell receptor beta chains from one sample sequenced in a study of blood T cells in healthy people across ages. Sample-barcoded 5' priming and a J-beta primer mix drove a second PCR of roughly 6 to 12 cycles. TCRdb re-derived calls from the 5' RACE reads in MiXCR, one entry per CDR3 protein. The sample yields roughly 650,000 distinct CDR3 sequences, about 34% seen once. Source material: blood. Receptors were obtained from a woman of 80 years or more in good health.

The chain is built from TRBV12-3 or TRBV12-4 and TRBJ1-1, with TRBD1 matching over 7 bases. The junction had 9 bases not matched to a gene; V was cut back by 9 bases and J by 5 bases. This CDR3 comprises 13 residues. The CDR3 coding sequence is TGTGCCAGAAGGGTACAGGGGAGGACTGAAGCTTTCTTT. This codes for CARRVQGRTEAFF.

The gene calls are TRBV5-1 and TRBJ2-3; no definite D call. Trimming took off 6 bases at V and 5 bases at J, with 7 bases between the two ends. Germline V lookup: CDR1 SGHRS, CDR2 YFSETQ. The CDR3 has 11 amino acids. CDR3 coding DNA: TGCGCCAGCACTCAGCTAGATACGCAGTATTTT. This codes for CASTQLDTQYF.

This clonotype was observed at least ten times. A much larger clone differs from this one at a single base, so this may be a read error. The chain is built from TRBV12-5 and TRBJ2-5, with D maybe TRBD2 (5 bases). The germline V gene has CDR1 LGHNT and CDR2 FRNRAP. The CDR3 is 19 residues long. V lost 0 bases to trimming and J lost 11 bases, with 31 bases between them. In DNA, the CDR3 is TGTGCTAGTGGTTTGGTACTAGGATTTGGCCCCCCGGTCGGATATGAGCAGTACTTC. Residues: CASGLVLGFGPPVGYEQYF.

The chain is built from TRBV24-1 and TRBJ2-2; a weak D match, TRBD2 (6 bases). Germline loops: CDR1 KGHDR, CDR2 SFDVKD. V gave up 9 bases and J gave up 5 bases, with 12 bases separating them. The length of the CDR3 is 13 residues. The CDR3 DNA follows: TGTGCCACCGGTGCGGCGGGGACCGGGGAGCTGTTTTTT. This gives the protein CATGAAGTGELFF.

The table lists this clonotype with many counts. This chain joins TRBV7-6 and TRBJ2-7; no clear D. V dropped 0 bases and J dropped 3 bases, with 6 bases sitting between them. CDR1 is SGHVS and CDR2 is FNYEAQ in the germline V gene. The CDR3 extends over 13 amino acids. Here the CDR3 reads CASSLAEGYEQYF. DNA for the CDR3: TGTGCCAGCAGCTTAGCCGAAGGCTACGAGCAGTACTTC.

This clonotype was recorded at least ten times. The chain joins TRBV9 to TRBJ2-5, with D possibly being TRBD1 (6 bases). The CDR3 runs 16 residues. Looked up from germline, CDR1 is SGDLS and CDR2 is YYNGEE. V was shortened by 3 bases and J by 5 bases, with 20 bases between the two germline ends. For the CDR3, the DNA is TGTGCCAGCAGCGCAGGGGACCGTGGGATTGTGGAGACCCAGTACTTC. Protein: CASSAGDRGIVETQYF.

This clonotype has only a few counts. This may come from a read error, since a much larger clone is one base off. The V call is TRBV11-1, the J call TRBJ2-5; the D gene is possibly TRBD1 (6 bases). This CDR3 has 15 amino acids. Germline CDR1 and CDR2: SGHAT and FQDESV (reference sequence). V dropped 4 bases and J dropped 11 bases, with 23 bases sitting between them. The CDR3 protein is CASSSSLTGSYAQYF. In DNA, the CDR3 is TGTGCCAGCAGCTCCTCGCTGACAGGCTCCTACGCGCAGTACTTC.

This clonotype has a count of ten or more. This chain uses TRBV11-2 with TRBJ2-7; D unresolved. V was shortened by 2 bases and J by 2 bases, with 10 bases between the two germline ends. CDR1 and CDR2 (germline): SGHAT, FQNNGV. The CDR3 covers 14 residues. The CDR3 protein is CASSLNLVAYEQYF. The CDR3 coding sequence is TGTGCCAGCAGCTTAAATCTAGTGGCCTACGAGCAGTACTTC.

V is TRBV14 and J is TRBJ1-2; TRBD1 agrees at 8 bases. Trimming removed 1 base from V and 4 bases from J; junction bases left unmatched: 5. In germline, CDR1 is SGHDN, CDR2 FVKESK. The CDR3 sequence is 15 residues long. For the CDR3, the DNA is TGTGCCAGCAGCCAAGCCGGACAGGGCCCCTATGGCTACACCTTC. It codes for CASSQAGQGPYGYTF.

This clonotype was detected ten times or more. The rearrangement joins TRBV5-1 to TRBJ2-5; D not resolved. V lost 2 bases and J 2 bases, leaving 22 bases between the germline ends. The CDR3 is 18 residues long. CDR1 SGHRS and CDR2 YFSETQ come from the germline V gene. The CDR3 DNA reads TGCGCCAGCAGCTTCGGGCAGGACCGATCTAGTAGGCAAGAGACCCAGTACTTC. Translating gives CASSFGQDRSSRQETQYF.

This clonotype was seen at least ten times. CDR3 coding DNA: TGTGCCAGCCGATCCGACAGGGGGCGAGGGGATACGCAGTATTTT. As protein: CASRSDRGRGDTQYF. J is TRBJ2-3 and V is TRBV9, with 10 positions matching TRBD1. The germline V gene has CDR1 SGDLS and CDR2 YYNGEE. V lost 7 bases to trimming and J lost 6 bases; unmatched junction nucleotides: 11. The CDR3 has 15 residues.

This clonotype was picked up many times. The CDR3 reads CASSPGQGAPTYSTDTQYF. The DNA for the CDR3 is TGTGCCAGCAGCCCCGGACAGGGGGCACCCACCTATAGCACAGATACGCAGTATTTT. The chain combines TRBV7-9 with TRBJ2-3, with 11 bases identical to TRBD1. V shed 5 bases, J shed 0 bases, and the junction held 13 bases outside the gene matches. The CDR3 totals 19 residues. Per germline, CDR1 SEHNR and CDR2 FQNEAQ (reference sequence). Filled out from reference TRBV7-9 and TRBJ2-3, the complete variable domain reads DTGVSQNPRHKITKRGQNVTFRCDPISEHNRLYWYRQTLGQGPEFLTYFQNEAQLEKSRLLSDRFSAERPKGSFSTLEIQRTEQGDSAMYLCASSPGQGAPTYSTDTQYFGPGTRLTVL.

The chain is built from TRBV9 and TRBJ1-3; D possibly corresponds to TRBD1 (6 bases). The CDR3 spans 15 residues. V lost 4 bases, J lost 0 bases, and 11 bases lay in between. Germline V CDR1 and CDR2: SGDLS, YYNGEE. Here the CDR3 DNA reads TGTGCCAGCAGCCTGAGGACAGACTCTGGAAACACCATATATTTT. As protein: CASSLRTDSGNTIYF.

As to this clonotype: Being one base from a much bigger clone, this may be a read error. This sequence joins TRBV20-1 and TRBJ2-2; D may match TRBD1 or TRBD2 (5 bases each). CDR1 is DFQATT, CDR2 SNEGSKA, per germline (reference sequence). This CDR3 spans 13 amino acids. The CDR3, as DNA: TGCAGTGCTAAAGGGGAGTACACCGGGGAGCGGTTTTTT. It yields the protein CSAKGEYTGERFF.

This clonotype was recorded at least ten times. This sequence joins TRBV9 and TRBJ2-6, with D possibly being TRBD2 (7 bases). CDR3 length equals 19 residues. The V gene's germline CDR1 is SGDLS and CDR2 YYNGEE. Trimming cost V 3 bases and J 3 bases, with 22 bases left between them. CDR3 in DNA: TGTGCCAGCAGCGCCTCACAGGGAGGGCCCCTCTTTGGGGCCAACGTCCTGACTTTC. It translates to CASSASQGGPLFGANVLTF.

This clonotype has a handful of counts. A clone one base away is much larger, so this may be a read error. This chain uses TRBV7-9 with TRBJ2-5; D not resolved. This CDR3 has 12 residues. CDR1 and CDR2 from the germline V gene are SEHNR and FQNEAQ (reference sequence). The V end lost 3 bases, the J end lost 11 bases, and 13 bases lay between the germline ends. CDR3 nucleotides: TGTGCCAGCAGCTTTATAGGCCGGCAGCAGTACTTC. It is translated as CASSFIGRQQYF. Complete variable domain (other parts from reference TRBV7-9 and TRBJ2-5): DTGVSQNPRHKITKRGQNVTFRCDPISEHNRLYWYRQTLGQGPEFLTYFQNEAQLEKSRLLSDRFSAERPKGSFSTLEIQRTEQGDSAMYLCASSFIGRQQYFGPGTRLLVL.

Worth noting for this clonotype: Possible read error: a much larger clone is one base away. The V call is TRBV3-1, the J call TRBJ2-5, with 7 positions matching TRBD2. With 5 bases clipped from V and 11 bases from J, the junction kept 14 bases outside the gene matches. Looked up from germline, CDR1 is LGHDT and CDR2 is YNNKEL (reference sequence). This CDR3 is 14 amino acids long. The CDR3 coding sequence is TGTGCCAGCAGCATCACTAGCGCTTACAATGAGCAGTACTTC. Its protein product is CASSITSAYNEQYF.

The chain uses TRBV29-1 and TRBJ2-7, with D perhaps matching TRBD1 (6 bases). Trimming stripped 6 bases from V and 0 bases from J, with 12 bases between. This CDR3 spans 13 amino acids. Germline CDR1 reads SQVTM; CDR2 reads ANQGSEA. The CDR3 protein is CSVERDNSYEQYF. As DNA, the CDR3 is TGCAGCGTGGAGAGGGACAACTCCTACGAGCAGTACTTC.

This clonotype was seen many times. The chain is built from TRBV28 and TRBJ2-5; D gene uncertain. V was clipped by 5 bases and J by 5 bases, with 15 bases between them. Looked up from germline, CDR1 is MDHEN and CDR2 is SYDVKM. This CDR3 contains 14 residues. CDR3 amino acids: CASSAVGRWETQYF. In nucleotides, the CDR3 is TGTGCCAGCAGTGCCGTAGGCAGGTGGGAGACCCAGTACTTC.

This clonotype has at least ten counts. The J gene is TRBJ1-2, the V gene TRBV3-1; possible D gene TRBD1, 6 bases. V was shortened by 4 bases and J by 7 bases, with 16 bases between the two germline ends. Germline V gene lookup returns CDR1 LGHDT and CDR2 YNNKEL (reference sequence). CDR3 length: 14 residues. The CDR3 protein is CASSPGDTGSGYTF. The CDR3 DNA reads TGTGCCAGCAGCCCGGGGGACACGGGGAGTGGCTACACCTTC.

The sample holds many counts of this clonotype. This chain connects TRBV29-1 to TRBJ2-1; D is tentatively TRBD1 or TRBD2 (5 bases each). The germline CDR1 and CDR2 sequences are SQVTM and ANQGSEA. Trimming removed 3 bases from V and 4 bases from J, with 16 bases in between. There are 15 residues in the CDR3. The CDR3 here is CSVDLRRDLYNEQFF. The CDR3 bases are TGCAGCGTTGACCTGCGACGGGACCTATACAATGAGCAGTTCTTC.

In this sample, this clonotype turned up a few times. Germline and junction disagree at one end, which may indicate a read error. The genes are TRBV5-1 and TRBJ2-6, with D unclear. The V gene's germline CDR1 is SGHRS and CDR2 YFSETQ. CDR3 length: 16 amino acids. This chain's CDR3 is CAGSLVSASGANVLTF. The CDR3 region has the DNA TGCGCCGGCAGCTTGGTGTCGGCTTCTGGGGCCAACGTCCTGACTTTC.

This clonotype was counted between two and nine times. The rearrangement uses TRBV5-1 and TRBJ2-2, with a possible D match to TRBD1 (6 bases). V was pared by 4 bases and J by 7 bases, with 20 bases between. The CDR3 consists of 16 residues. Germline CDR1 reads SGHRS; CDR2 reads YFSETQ. The CDR3 DNA reads TGCGCCAGCAGCCCTATTCCCGGGACATCATACGGGGAGCTGTTTTTT. Its translation: CASSPIPGTSYGELFF.

This clonotype was seen at least ten times. The V and J genes are TRBV6-5 and TRBJ1-2, with TRBD1 as a possible D gene (5 bases). Looked up from germline, CDR1 is MNHEY and CDR2 is SVGAGI. The CDR3 spans 13 residues. Between the trimmed V and J ends, which lost 9 bases and 4 bases, there was a span of 15 bases. CDR3 in DNA: TGTGCCAGTAGAGGGGACCGCCGCTATGGCTACACCTTC. As protein: CASRGDRRYGYTF.

This clonotype has only one observation. The genes are TRBV12-3 or TRBV12-4 and TRBJ2-1, with 12 bases identical to TRBD2. CDR3 length: 15 amino acids. The J segment lost 8 bases and the V segment lost 6 bases, leaving 8 bases of the junction unmatched. The CDR3 sequence is CASRLAGGPLYEQFF. The CDR3 coding sequence is TGTGCCAGCAGACTAGCGGGGGGACCCCTTTATGAGCAGTTCTTC.

The chain recombines TRBV5-1 with TRBJ2-1, with 7 bases that match TRBD2. This CDR3 is 17 amino acids long. J lost 4 bases, V lost 3 bases, and 13 bases had no gene match. The germline gives CDR1 SGHRS, CDR2 YFSETQ. The CDR3 coding sequence is TGCGCCAGCAGCTCCTATAGTTGGTCTAGCGGATACAATGAGCAGTTCTTC. Amino acid sequence: CASSSYSWSSGYNEQFF.

This clonotype was found many times. V is TRBV7-2 and J is TRBJ2-7; the D gene could be TRBD1 or TRBD2 (5 bases each). The germline V gene encodes CDR1 SGHTA and CDR2 FQGNSA. V dropped 1 base and J dropped 4 bases, with 14 bases sitting between them. There are 15 residues in the CDR3. CDR3 DNA sequence: TGTGCCAGCAGCTTAGTCGACAGAGGGGCTTACGAGCAGTACTTC. It specifies CASSLVDRGAYEQYF.

Concerning this clonotype: This could be a read error, since a much larger clone is one nucleotide away. V is TRBV5-6 and J is TRBJ2-7; maybe TRBD1 (7 bases). V was trimmed by 4 bases and J by 12 bases, leaving 20 bases between them. The germline V gene has CDR1 SGHDT and CDR2 YYEEEE. The CDR3 extends over 13 amino acids. CDR3 nucleotides: TGTGCCAGCAGCCCTGACAGGGAGGAGACCCGGTACTTC. Translated, it gives CASSPDREETRYF.